This T cell receptor beta chain was obtained from a study of cytomegalovirus exposure and HLA in healthy donors. In the PCR, 60 Vbeta and 13 Jbeta primers were used. Measured with immunoSEQ multiplex PCR; TCRdb has only the in-frame clones, and not every one. The data contain about 110,000 clones, roughly 67% of them singletons. Study observations and caveats: Indistinguishability led to the exclusion of some V segments, TRBV6-2 and TRBV6-3 included.

V gave up 6 bases and J gave up 10 bases; unmatched junction bases: 8. Germline assignment: CDR1 MNHEY and CDR2 SMNVEV (reference sequence). The CDR3 runs 14 residues. On this clone: The target antigen is unknown.

Sample: PBMCs. The clonotype comes from a man aged 40-50 years in good health and CMV-seronegative. The chain carries TRBV27 and TRBJ1-6; TRBD1 matches 8 bases. CDR3 loop: CASSPQGGISPLHF. The CDR3 nucleotides are TGTGCCAGCAGCCCACAGGGGGGAATATCACCCCTCCACTTT.